This T cell receptor (beta chain) emerged from a study of blood T cells in healthy people across ages. Study observations and caveats: Conclusively comparing naive with antigen-experienced cells was impossible with unsorted PBMCs. TCR beta diversity correlated strongly with naive T cell percentage.

With respect to this clonotype: The antigen is not known.

The germline V gene has CDR1 DFQATT and CDR2 SNEGSKA (reference sequence). V dropped 3 bases and J dropped 6; count of bases not matched to a gene: 6. The CDR3 covers 14 residues. A second PCR, run for 7 to 11 cycles, used a sample-barcoded 5' primer plus a J-beta primer mix. Using its own MiXCR run on the 5' RACE reads, TCRdb lists one record per CDR3 protein. The table shows 550,000 to 650,000 distinct CDR3 sequences, with around a quarter occurring only once. These data also featured in a second study, about T cells of mothers and their children. That source notes: No T cell clones of persistent microchimeric origin were detected.

This chain links TRBV20-1 with TRBJ1-4; 8 bases line up with TRBD1. The clonotype comes from a boy aged 2-9 years in good health. Sequenced material: blood. Written as DNA, the CDR3 is TGCAGTGCTAGGCCGACAGGGGCGGATGAAAAACTGTTTTTT. It yields the protein CSARPTGADEKLFF.